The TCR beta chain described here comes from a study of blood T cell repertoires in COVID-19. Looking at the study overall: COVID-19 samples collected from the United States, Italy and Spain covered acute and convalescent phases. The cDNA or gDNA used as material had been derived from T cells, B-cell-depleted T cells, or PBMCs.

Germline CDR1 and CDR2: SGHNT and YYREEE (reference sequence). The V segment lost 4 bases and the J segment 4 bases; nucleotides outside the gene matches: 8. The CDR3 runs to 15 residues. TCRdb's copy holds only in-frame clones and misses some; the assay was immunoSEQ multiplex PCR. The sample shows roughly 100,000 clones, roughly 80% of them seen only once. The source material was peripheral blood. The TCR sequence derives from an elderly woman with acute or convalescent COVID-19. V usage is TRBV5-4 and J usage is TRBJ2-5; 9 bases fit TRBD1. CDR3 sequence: CASSTPDRGVETQYF. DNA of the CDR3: TGTGCCAGCAGCACCCCGGACAGGGGAGTAGAGACCCAGTACTTC.